The 14 T cell receptor beta chains listed next were all sequenced from one sample in a study of T cell changes during pregnancy in multiple sclerosis. Data came from immunoSEQ multiplex PCR; TCRdb stores just in-frame clones and leaves some out. Found here are approximately 70,000 clones, approximately 90% of them singletons; the top ten hold about 0.4%. The specimen comprised CD4+ T cells from peripheral blood mononuclear cells, sampled before pregnancy. These receptors were taken from a female donor with multiple sclerosis, enrolled in a pregnancy study.

This clone was seen repeatedly, ten times or more. The J gene is TRBJ1-1, the V gene TRBV7-8, with D perhaps TRBD1 (6 bases). The CDR3 loop spans 14 amino acids. Trimming removed 5 bases from V and 4 bases from J, with 14 bases in between. Germline V lookup: CDR1 SGHVS, CDR2 FQNEAQ. Written as DNA, the CDR3 is TGTGCCAGCAGCCTCCGGACAGATAGCACTGAAGCTTTCTTT. Translating it yields CASSLRTDSTEAFF.

The chain has TRBV4-1 and TRBJ2-7; D is possibly TRBD1 (6 bases). V lost 4 bases and J lost 6, with 13 bases in between. The CDR3 loop spans 13 amino acids. CDR1 and CDR2 (germline): MGHRA, YSYEKL. The CDR3 DNA sequence: TGCGCCAGCAGCCTTTACCTACAGGGCGAGCAGTACTTC. Protein sequence: CASSLYLQGEQYF.

The rearrangement links TRBV9 to TRBJ2-5; maybe TRBD2 (5 bases). This CDR3 is 13 amino acids long. In germline, CDR1 is SGDLS, CDR2 YYNGEE. V lost 2 bases and J 5 bases, leaving 10 bases between the germline ends. CDR3 in amino acids: CASSVGDWETQYF. The DNA for the CDR3 is TGTGCCAGCAGCGTGGGAGACTGGGAGACCCAGTACTTC.

The CDR3 bases are TGTGCCAGTAGTATAATCCAGGATGATCAGCCCCAGCATTTT. Its protein is CASSIIQDDQPQHF. The chain links TRBV19 to TRBJ1-5; D is unresolved. Between the trimmed V and J ends, which lost 2 bases and 5 bases, there was a span of 10 bases. In germline, CDR1 is LNHDA, CDR2 SQIVND (reference sequence). This CDR3 is built from 14 residues.

The chain combines TRBV2 with TRBJ2-3; TRBD2 matches 13 bases. CDR1 SNHLY and CDR2 FYNNEI come from the germline V gene. This CDR3 region has 16 residues. The V gene end was trimmed by 4 bases and the J gene end by 5 bases; junction bases not matched to a gene: 6. DNA of the CDR3: TGTGCCAGCAGTGGACTAGCGGGGGGCGGCATAGATACGCAGTATTTT. Translating gives CASSGLAGGGIDTQYF.

This clone has just one count. The rearrangement joins TRBV19 to TRBJ2-5; 10 nucleotides line up with TRBD2. Trimming cost V 0 bases and J 4 bases; bases outside gene matches: 8. Per the germline V gene, CDR1 is LNHDA and CDR2 is SQIVND (reference sequence). The CDR3 totals 17 residues. The CDR3 region has the DNA TGTGCCAGTAGTATAGATCGGAGCGGGAGGGCTCGAGAGACCCAGTACTTC. Protein product: CASSIDRSGRARETQYF.

V and J are TRBV2 and TRBJ1-4, with D tentatively TRBD1 (5 bases). Germline values: CDR1 SNHLY, CDR2 FYNNEI. The CDR3 is made up of 14 amino acids. Trimming stripped 0 bases from V and 14 bases from J, with 16 bases between. The CDR3 DNA reads as TGTGCCAGCAGTGAAGCGCGGTTAATGGGGGGGCTGTTTTTT. This codes for CASSEARLMGGLFF.

V and J are TRBV10-2 and TRBJ2-1, with unresolved D. Germline V CDR1 and CDR2: WSHSY, SAAADI. CDR3 size: 11 residues. Trimming pared 6 bases from V and 4 bases from J, leaving 4 bases between. The CDR3 DNA follows: TGCGCCAGCAGCGTGTACAATGAGCAGTTCTTC. Its protein is CASSVYNEQFF.

This clone was observed a handful of times. The V call is TRBV18, the J call TRBJ1-2; 7 bases fit TRBD1. The V and J ends lost 3 bases and 2 bases, in that order; junction bases with no gene match: 15. The CDR3 runs to 18 residues. Germline CDR1 KGHSH, CDR2 LQKENI. This CDR3 is CASSPSKITGAANYGYTF. The CDR3 nucleotides are TGTGCCAGCTCACCGTCAAAGATCACAGGGGCCGCGAACTATGGCTACACCTTC. The whole variable domain, filled in from reference TRBV18 and TRBJ1-2, reads NAGVMQNPRHLVRRRGQEARLRCSPMKGHSHVYWYRQLPEEGLKFMVYLQKENIIDESGMPKERFSAEFPKEGPSILRIQQVVRGDSAAYFCASSPSKITGAANYGYTFGSGTRLTVV.

The chain employs TRBV7-2 and TRBJ2-5; 14 nucleotides line up with TRBD2. The CDR3 is 16 amino acids. J was trimmed by 2 bases and V by 4 bases; bases with no gene match: 3. Looked up from germline, CDR1 is SGHTA and CDR2 is FQGNSA. This CDR3 is CASSSGLAGVQETQYF. The CDR3, as DNA: TGTGCCAGCAGCTCGGGACTAGCGGGGGTGCAAGAGACCCAGTACTTC.

The chain couples TRBV5-5 to TRBJ1-2; TRBD1 agrees at 8 bases. Germline assignment: CDR1 SGHKS and CDR2 YYEKEE (reference sequence). The CDR3 is 15 amino acids. With V trimmed by 4 bases and J by 2 bases, 7 bases remained unmatched. CDR3 residues: CASSLWTGPNYGYTF. The CDR3 DNA sequence: TGTGCCAGCAGCCTATGGACAGGGCCCAACTATGGCTACACCTTC.

This clone appeared a single time. This chain connects TRBV30 to TRBJ1-1; 7 bases are shared with TRBD1. Germline V gene lookup returns CDR1 GTSNPN and CDR2 SVGIG (reference sequence). The CDR3 sequence is 16 residues long. Unmatched junction bases numbered 10, after V lost 2 bases and J lost 1 base. CDR3 residues: CAWSPDRPGWNTEAFF. As DNA, the CDR3 is TGTGCCTGGAGTCCGGACAGGCCGGGGTGGAACACTGAAGCTTTCTTT. The full variable domain, rest sourced from reference TRBV30 and TRBJ1-1, is SQTIHQWPATLVQPVGSPLSLECTVEGTSNPNLYWYRQAAGRGLQLLFYSVGIGQISSEVPQNLSASRPQDRQFILSSKKLLLSDSGFYLCAWSPDRPGWNTEAFFGQGTRLTVV.

The CDR3 loop reads CASSRQGDNQPQHF. CDR3 nucleotide sequence: TGTGCCAGCAGTAGACAGGGAGATAATCAGCCCCAGCATTTT. This chain joins TRBV5-4 and TRBJ1-5; 7 nucleotides line up with TRBD1. Germline V gene lookup returns CDR1 SGHNT and CDR2 YYREEE (reference sequence). With 5 bases clipped from V and 4 bases from J, the junction kept 6 bases outside the gene matches. This CDR3 has 14 amino acids.

The chain links TRBV15 to TRBJ1-4; D unclear. The CDR3 totals 15 residues. Germline CDR1 is LNHNV and CDR2 is YYDKDF (reference sequence). V was pared by 1 base and J by 4 bases, with 10 bases between. The CDR3 loop is CATSRVQEDNEKLFF. In nucleotides, the CDR3 is TGTGCCACCAGCAGAGTTCAGGAGGATAATGAAAAACTGTTTTTT.